This is a list of T cell receptor beta chains from one sample in a study of T cell responses to AZD1222 COVID-19 vaccine. Profiling relied on immunoSEQ multiplex PCR, and the TCRdb table lists in-frame clones only, not all of them. The sample includes 180,000 or so clones, about 90% of them seen just once. Sequences were derived from peripheral blood, sampled 28 days after the second AZD1222 dose. The receptors come from an adult who received the AZD1222 COVID-19 vaccine. Each CDR3 is given with its conserved first and last residue. D genes are given only for firm matches. Clone size is shown for a subset of rows, as once, few, many or a class of expanded clone.

j_call d_call clone_size v_call cdr3_aa cdr3_nt
TRBJ2-7 NA NA TRBV30 CAWAPDSYSYEQYF TGTGCCTGGGCCCCGGACAGCTATTCCTACGAGCAGTACTTC
TRBJ2-2 TRBD2 NA TRBV7-2 CASSQGLGVGELFF TGTGCCAGCAGCCAGGGACTAGGGGTCGGGGAGCTGTTTTTT
TRBJ2-1 NA NA TRBV30 CAWSVSLRGAYNEQFF TGTGCCTGGAGTGTCTCATTAAGGGGGGCTTACAATGAGCAGTTCTTC
TRBJ1-2 NA once TRBV28 CASSLGNYGYTF TGTGCCAGCAGCCTGGGCAACTATGGCTACACCTTC
TRBJ2-3 TRBD2 NA TRBV7-9 CASSLGAGGWHF TGTGCCAGCAGCTTAGGAGCGGGGGGTTGGCATTTT
TRBJ1-1 NA NA TRBV5-1 CASSLGSDEAFF TGCGCCAGCAGCCTGGGATCGGATGAAGCTTTCTTT
TRBJ1-2 NA NA TRBV27 CASSLSWGDWGYTF TGTGCCAGCAGTTTATCGTGGGGGGATTGGGGCTACACCTTC
TRBJ1-4 NA NA TRBV4-1 CASSSPGLVSELFF TGCGCCAGCAGCTCCCCGGGGCTGGTAAGCGAACTGTTTTTT
TRBJ1-6 TRBD1 NA TRBV28 CASSLNRGINSPLHF TGTGCCAGCAGTCTCAACAGGGGGATCAATTCACCCCTCCACTTT
TRBJ1-2 NA NA TRBV23-1 CASSQSTGNYGYTF TGCGCCAGCAGTCAATCGACAGGAAACTATGGCTACACCTTC
TRBJ1-1 NA NA TRBV4-1 CASSQSGGAFF TGCGCCAGCAGCCAATCCGGGGGAGCTTTCTTT
TRBJ1-4 TRBD1 NA TRBV27 CASSLRGPGGEKLFF TGTGCCAGCAGTTTAAGGGGGCCAGGGGGGGAAAAACTGTTTTTT
TRBJ2-5 TRBD1 NA TRBV7-8 CASSLVTGQVIETQYF TGTGCCAGCAGCTTAGTAACGGGACAGGTTATCGAGACCCAGTACTTC
TRBJ2-3 TRBD2 NA TRBV5-4 CASSLPALAGGPGTDTQYF TGTGCCAGCAGCTTGCCTGCGTTAGCGGGAGGGCCAGGAACAGATACGCAGTATTTT
TRBJ1-5 NA NA TRBV19 CASIDPRTSNQPQHF TGTGCCAGTATCGACCCGCGGACGAGCAATCAGCCCCAGCATTTT
TRBJ1-5 NA NA TRBV28 CASSSPGERISNQPQHF TGTGCCAGCAGTTCCCCGGGGGAACGCATTAGCAATCAGCCCCAGCATTTT
TRBJ2-1 TRBD2 NA TRBV6-6 CASSQVGTSGSGDEQFF TGTGCCAGCAGTCAGGTCGGGACTAGCGGGAGTGGGGATGAGCAGTTCTTC
TRBJ1-2 NA NA TRBV5-1 CASSLGGPGNYGYTF TGCGCCAGCAGCTTGGGGGGGCCGGGGAACTATGGCTACACCTTC
TRBJ2-3 NA NA TRBV15 CATSRDPVGTQYF TGTGCCACCAGCAGGGACCCGGTAGGAACGCAGTATTTT
TRBJ2-7 NA NA TRBV25-1 CASSESSSYEQYF TGTGCCAGCAGTGAAAGTAGCTCCTACGAGCAGTACTTC
TRBJ2-7 NA NA TRBV5-1 CASSSYRGEEQYF TGCGCCAGCAGCTCGTACAGAGGGGAAGAGCAGTACTTC
TRBJ2-7 TRBD1 few TRBV10-3 CAITPTGDYEQYF TGTGCCATCACCCCGACAGGGGACTACGAGCAGTACTTC
TRBJ1-2 TRBD1 NA TRBV7-2 CASSLGQGANYGYTF TGTGCCAGCAGCTTAGGACAGGGAGCTAACTATGGCTACACCTTC
TRBJ2-7 TRBD1 NA TRBV29-1 CSVESGQGALEQYF TGCAGCGTTGAGTCGGGACAGGGGGCTTTGGAGCAGTACTTC
TRBJ2-2 TRBD2 NA TRBV7-9 CASSLSGLAGGPGELFF TGTGCCAGCAGCTTAAGTGGACTAGCGGGAGGCCCCGGGGAGCTGTTTTTT
TRBJ2-1 TRBD1 NA TRBV30 CAWSVIPGQARQFF TGTGCCTGGAGTGTTATCCCCGGACAGGCCAGGCAGTTCTTC
TRBJ2-2 TRBD2 NA TRBV6-1 CASSASSGGANTGELFF TGTGCCAGCAGTGCATCTAGCGGGGGGGCGAACACCGGGGAGCTGTTTTTT
TRBJ2-2 NA many TRBV6-4 CASSDSSTGELFF TGTGCCAGCAGTGACTCGAGCACCGGGGAGCTGTTTTTT
TRBJ2-3 NA NA TRBV3-1/TRBV3-2 CASSQDGLPTDTQYF TGTGCCAGCAGCCAAGATGGACTACCCACAGATACGCAGTATTTT
TRBJ2-7 TRBD1 NA TRBV28 CASRKPGGPSYEQYF TGTGCCAGCAGGAAGCCAGGGGGCCCTTCCTACGAGCAGTACTTC
TRBJ1-2 NA NA TRBV28 CASSLGAGGYGYTF TGTGCCAGCAGTTTAGGGGCAGGTGGTTATGGCTACACCTTC
TRBJ1-1 NA NA TRBV6-5 CASGQGVNTEAFF TGTGCCAGTGGGCAGGGCGTGAACACTGAAGCTTTCTTT
TRBJ1-1 NA NA TRBV5-1 CASSSSPGTQNTEAFF TGCGCCAGCAGCTCCTCACCCGGGACACAGAACACTGAAGCTTTCTTT
TRBJ1-6 TRBD1 few TRBV10-3 CAIKNRGLSSPLHF TGTGCCATCAAAAACAGGGGGCTAAGCTCACCCCTCCACTTT
TRBJ1-2 NA NA TRBV28 CASSLRLGRYTF TGTGCCAGCAGTTTAAGGTTGGGCCGCTACACCTTC
TRBJ1-2 TRBD1 NA TRBV6-5 CASSYSQGANGYTF TGTGCCAGCAGTTACTCCCAGGGGGCGAATGGCTACACCTTC
TRBJ1-2 NA NA TRBV7-9 CASSPTGGGLSVREGYTF TGTGCCAGCAGCCCAACGGGTGGAGGCCTCTCCGTACGGGAAGGCTACACCTTC
TRBJ1-1 NA NA TRBV10-2 CASSETRTLLSTEAFF TGCGCCAGCAGTGAGACCCGGACCTTGCTGAGCACTGAAGCTTTCTTT
TRBJ2-2 NA NA TRBV11-2 CASSPRWGENGELFF TGTGCCAGCAGCCCCAGGTGGGGTGAAAACGGGGAGCTGTTTTTT
TRBJ1-1 TRBD1 NA TRBV6-5 CASRPGGNTEAFF TGTGCCAGCAGGCCAGGGGGCAACACTGAAGCTTTCTTT
TRBJ1-3 NA NA TRBV4-1 CASSQVLISGNTIYF TGCGCCAGCAGCCAAGTTCTGATCTCTGGAAACACCATATATTTT
TRBJ1-1 NA NA TRBV11-2 CASSLDGLVDRTTEAFF TGTGCCAGCAGCTTAGACGGGTTAGTCGACAGGACCACTGAAGCTTTCTTT
TRBJ2-5 NA NA TRBV7-2 CASSLVAGREETQYF TGTGCCAGCAGCTTAGTGGCGGGACGGGAAGAGACCCAGTACTTC
TRBJ1-3 NA NA TRBV6-5 CASSLGISGNTIYF TGTGCCAGCAGTTTGGGGATCTCTGGAAACACCATATATTTT
TRBJ1-2 NA NA TRBV30 CAWKGPGYTF TGTGCCTGGAAGGGCCCAGGCTACACCTTC
TRBJ1-4 NA NA TRBV5-1 CASSRRGATNEKLFF TGCGCCAGCAGCCGCCGGGGGGCAACTAATGAAAAACTGTTTTTT
TRBJ1-2 NA NA TRBV5-1 CASRPAGSGGYTF TGCGCCAGCAGACCGGCGGGGAGCGGTGGCTACACCTTC
TRBJ1-4 NA NA TRBV7-9 CASSLDGTPNEKLFF TGTGCCAGCAGCTTAGATGGCACACCGAATGAAAAACTGTTTTTT
TRBJ1-1 NA NA TRBV5-1 CASSFLVNTEAFF TGCGCCAGCAGCTTTCTGGTTAACACTGAAGCTTTCTTT